The clone carrying this TCR beta chain has a count of ten or more. No antigen is known for it. Prior to thyroid surgery, none of the patients had received any treatment. The data belong to a study of metastatic and nonmetastatic thyroid tumors. Study findings and constraints: Within blood and tumor, benign nodules reportedly had significantly lower TCR beta diversity than malignant thyroid tumors did.

The CDR3 has 16 residues. V shed 2 bases, J shed 7 bases, and the junction held 3 bases outside the gene matches. Germline loops: CDR1 KGHSH, CDR2 LQKENI. TCRdb reprocessed the PCR reads using MiXCR. The sample has tens of thousands of clones; about 13% are singletons. The source of this sequence is a female donor with papillary thyroid cancer or a benign thyroid nodule (not recorded which). Some clones in this sample may be carry-over from other donors' samples. J is TRBJ2-1 and V is TRBV18; 15 bases are a match to TRBD2. The sample consisted of blood. The CDR3 spells CASSPGGTSGGNEQFF. CDR3 sequence (DNA): TGTGCCAGCTCACCAGGCGGGACTAGCGGGGGGAATGAGCAGTTCTTC.